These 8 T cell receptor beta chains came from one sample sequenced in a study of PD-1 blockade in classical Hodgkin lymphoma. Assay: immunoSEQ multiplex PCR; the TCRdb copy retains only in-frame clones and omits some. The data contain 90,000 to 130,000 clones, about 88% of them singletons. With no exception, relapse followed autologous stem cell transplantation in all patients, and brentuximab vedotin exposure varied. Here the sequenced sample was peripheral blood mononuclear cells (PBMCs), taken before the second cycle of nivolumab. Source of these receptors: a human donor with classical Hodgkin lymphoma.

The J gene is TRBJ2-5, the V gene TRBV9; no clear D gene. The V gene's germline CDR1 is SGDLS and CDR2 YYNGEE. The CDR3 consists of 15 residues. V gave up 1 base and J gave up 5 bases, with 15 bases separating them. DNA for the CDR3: TGTGCCAGCAGCGTATCCCAAGGGTATGGGGAGACCCAGTACTTC. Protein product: CASSVSQGYGETQYF.

CDR3 nucleotides: TGTGCCAGCAGTGAGGGACAGCTCCTCACAGATACGCAGTATTTT. Translation: CASSEGQLLTDTQYF. V is TRBV25-1 and J is TRBJ2-3; TRBD1 agrees at 7 bases. CDR3 length: 15 amino acids. J lost 2 bases, V lost 3 bases, and 5 bases had no gene match. Germline V gene data show CDR1 as MGHDK and CDR2 as SYGVNS. Complete variable domain (other parts from reference TRBV25-1 and TRBJ2-3): EADIYQTPRYLVIGTGKKITLECSQTMGHDKMYWYQQDPGMELHLIHYSYGVNSTEKGDLSSESTVSRIRTEHFPLTLESARPSHTSQYLCASSEGQLLTDTQYFGPGTRLTVL.

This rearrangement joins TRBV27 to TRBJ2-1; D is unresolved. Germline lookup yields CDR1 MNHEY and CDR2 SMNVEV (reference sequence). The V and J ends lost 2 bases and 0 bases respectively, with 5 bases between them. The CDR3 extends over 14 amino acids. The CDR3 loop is CASSLISSYNEQFF. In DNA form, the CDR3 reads TGTGCCAGCAGTTTAATAAGCTCCTACAATGAGCAGTTCTTC.

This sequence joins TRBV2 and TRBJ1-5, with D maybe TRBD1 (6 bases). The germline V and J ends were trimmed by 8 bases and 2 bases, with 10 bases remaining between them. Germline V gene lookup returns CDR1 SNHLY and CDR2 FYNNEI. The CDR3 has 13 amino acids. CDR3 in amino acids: CASSWTGNQPQHF. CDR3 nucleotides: TGTGCCAGCTCGTGGACAGGCAATCAGCCCCAGCATTTT.

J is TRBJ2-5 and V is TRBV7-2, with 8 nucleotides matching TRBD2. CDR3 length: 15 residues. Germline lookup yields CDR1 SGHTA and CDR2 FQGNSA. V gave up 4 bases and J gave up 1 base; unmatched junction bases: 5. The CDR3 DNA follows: TGTGCCAGCAGCTCACGGAGCGGGAGCCAAGAGACCCAGTACTTC. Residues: CASSSRSGSQETQYF.

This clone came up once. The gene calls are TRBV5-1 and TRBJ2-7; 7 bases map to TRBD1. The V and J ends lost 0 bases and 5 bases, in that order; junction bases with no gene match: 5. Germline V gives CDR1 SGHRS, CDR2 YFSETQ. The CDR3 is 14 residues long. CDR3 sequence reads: CASSLEGARHEQYF. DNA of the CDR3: TGCGCCAGCAGCTTGGAGGGGGCTAGACACGAGCAGTACTTC. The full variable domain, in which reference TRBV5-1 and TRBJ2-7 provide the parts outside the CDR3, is KAGVTQTPRYLIKTRGQQVTLSCSPISGHRSVSWYQQTPGQGLQFLFEYFSETQRNKGNFPGRFSGRQFSNSRSEMNVSTLELGDSALYLCASSLEGARHEQYFGPGTRLTVT.

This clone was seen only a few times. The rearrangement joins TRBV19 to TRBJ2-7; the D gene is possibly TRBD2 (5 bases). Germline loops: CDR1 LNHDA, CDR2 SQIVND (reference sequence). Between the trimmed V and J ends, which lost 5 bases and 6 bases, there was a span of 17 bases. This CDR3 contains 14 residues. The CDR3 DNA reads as TGTGCCAGTAGTCCACGACTCCTCCGGGGCGAGCAGTACTTC. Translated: CASSPRLLRGEQYF.

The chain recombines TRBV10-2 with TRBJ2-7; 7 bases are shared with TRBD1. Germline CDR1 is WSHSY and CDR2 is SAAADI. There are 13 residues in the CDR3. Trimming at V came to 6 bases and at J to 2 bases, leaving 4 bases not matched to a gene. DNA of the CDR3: TGCGCCAGCAGCCGGGACAGAGCCTACGAGCAGTACTTC. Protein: CASSRDRAYEQYF.